This T cell receptor (beta chain) was documented in a study of blood T cell repertoires in COVID-19. Study as a whole: Researchers got acute and convalescent COVID-19 samples from the United States, Italy and Spain. The cDNA or gDNA used as material had been derived from T cells, B-cell-depleted T cells, or PBMCs.

Germline V gene sequence: CDR1 MNHEY, CDR2 SVGAGI. Trimming took off 0 bases at V and 5 bases at J, with 13 bases between the two ends. The CDR3 spans 15 residues. The count of this clone is one. Original analysis: Scientists estimated how many nucleated cells there were by amplifying reference gene primers. Sequenced by immunoSEQ multiplex PCR; TCRdb stores in-frame clones only, minus some. The V and J calls and clone size are taken from that table; D and trimming were inferred from the DNA. The sample contains 200,000 to 250,000 clones, about 83% of which appear only once. Patients at the Seattle site were enrolled during active infection and followed longitudinally.

This receptor was obtained from a woman older than 75 with COVID-19, enrolled during active disease. The chain links TRBV6-5 to TRBJ1-1, with D uncertain. The source material was peripheral blood. CDR3: CASSYSREGRTEAFF. CDR3 nucleotides: TGTGCCAGCAGTTACTCGAGGGAAGGGAGGACTGAAGCTTTCTTT.